This T cell receptor beta chain was obtained from a study of cytomegalovirus exposure and HLA in healthy donors. Study observations and caveats: Researchers had no immune exposure information except CMV serostatus available. One later analysis reportedly identified an Asian-associated ancestry cluster that showed fewer N-insertions than the approximately 710-donor mean.

About this clone itself: Its cognate antigen is unknown.

Use of 60 Vbeta and 13 Jbeta primers characterized the PCR. In the authors' workflow: Later analysis identified around 85 million unique TCR beta chains, about 10 million shared. The repertoire was sequenced with immunoSEQ multiplex PCR; TCRdb's copy has only in-frame clones and lacks some. D and trimming were read from the DNA, whereas the V and J calls and clone size are those reported in that table. This sample's table reports 100,000 or so clones. There were likely unrecorded immune exposures, though donors were nominally healthy when sampled. Trimming took off 1 base at V and 4 bases at J, with 8 bases between the two ends. CDR3 length equals 13 residues. Germline V gene data show CDR1 as SGHRS and CDR2 as YFSETQ.

The origin of this receptor is a woman in her 30s in good health and CMV-seronegative. J is TRBJ1-2 and V is TRBV5-1; D is perhaps TRBD1 (5 bases). Sequencing was done on a sample of PBMCs. CDR3 nucleotides: TGCGCCAGCAGCTTGAGCAGGGCCTATGGCTACACCTTC. Amino acids: CASSLSRAYGYTF.